This T cell receptor (beta chain) derives from a study of Ad26.COV2.S vaccination and SARS-CoV-2 variants. Study-level information: The study gave Ad26.COV2.S intramuscularly, once or twice 56 days apart. Study-level points and caveats: Using TCR breadth and depth analyses may have led to underestimated total T cell responses. Breadth, reportedly substantial, characterized the spike-specific CD8+ and CD4+ T cell responses after vaccination.

Only in-frame clones appear in the TCRdb table, and some are missing; sequencing was by immunoSEQ multiplex PCR. Found here are hundreds of thousands of clones, about 87% of them singletons; the top ten hold 5.5% to 7%. Regarding this clone: Its cognate antigen is unknown.

Sample treatment: around 19 received Ad26.COV2.S at low or high dose, single or two shots; 5 received placebo; per-sample allocation not given. On day 63 after the first injection, vaccine and placebo recipients gave samples. At a Boston site, the person donating was an adult of 18-55 years. The ends were cut back, 1 base at V and 1 base at J, with 7 bases in the middle. The CDR3 has 14 residues. Germline V gives CDR1 MNHEY, CDR2 SMNVEV (reference sequence). The sequences come from peripheral blood, collected in a trial of Ad26.COV2.S vaccine versus placebo. This TCR was sampled from a person aged 18-60 years who received the Ad26.COV2.S COVID-19 vaccine or a placebo. The chain couples TRBV27 to TRBJ1-1; D call uncertain. The CDR3 protein is CASSLLAENTEAFF. CDR3 DNA: TGTGCCAGCAGTTTATTGGCTGAGAACACTGAAGCTTTCTTT.